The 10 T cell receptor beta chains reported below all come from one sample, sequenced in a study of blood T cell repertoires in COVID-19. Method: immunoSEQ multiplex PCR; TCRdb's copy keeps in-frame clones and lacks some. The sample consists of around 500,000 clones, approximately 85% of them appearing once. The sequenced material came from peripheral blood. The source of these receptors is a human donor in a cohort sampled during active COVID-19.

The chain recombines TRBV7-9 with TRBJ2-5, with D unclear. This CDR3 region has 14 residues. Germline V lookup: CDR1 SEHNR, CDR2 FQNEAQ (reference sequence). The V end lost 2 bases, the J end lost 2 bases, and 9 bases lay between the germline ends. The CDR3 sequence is CASSLSQVQETQYF. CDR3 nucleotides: TGTGCCAGCAGCTTAAGCCAGGTTCAAGAGACCCAGTACTTC.

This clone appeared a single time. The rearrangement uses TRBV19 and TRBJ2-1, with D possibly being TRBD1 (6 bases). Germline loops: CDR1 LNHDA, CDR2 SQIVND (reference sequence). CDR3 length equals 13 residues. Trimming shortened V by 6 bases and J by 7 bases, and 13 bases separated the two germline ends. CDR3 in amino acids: CASRDRLENEQFF. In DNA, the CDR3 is TGTGCCAGTAGAGACAGGTTGGAAAATGAGCAGTTCTTC.

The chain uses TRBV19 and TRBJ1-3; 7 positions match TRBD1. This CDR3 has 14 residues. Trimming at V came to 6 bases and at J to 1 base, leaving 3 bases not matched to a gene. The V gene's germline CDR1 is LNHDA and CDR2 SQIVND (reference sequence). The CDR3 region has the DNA TGTGCCAGTAGCCAACAGGGGTCTGGAAACACCATATATTTT. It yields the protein CASSQQGSGNTIYF.

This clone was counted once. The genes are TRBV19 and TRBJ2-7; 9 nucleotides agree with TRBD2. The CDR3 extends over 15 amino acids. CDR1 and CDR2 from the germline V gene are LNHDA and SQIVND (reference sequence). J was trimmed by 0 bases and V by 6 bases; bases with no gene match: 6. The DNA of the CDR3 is TGTGCCAGTAGCCGACTAGCGGAGAGCTCCTACGAGCAGTACTTC. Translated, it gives CASSRLAESSYEQYF.

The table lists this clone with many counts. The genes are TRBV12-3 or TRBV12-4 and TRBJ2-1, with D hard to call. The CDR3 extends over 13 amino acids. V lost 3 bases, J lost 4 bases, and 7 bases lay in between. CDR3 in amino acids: CASSFRRYNEQFF. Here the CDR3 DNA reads TGTGCCAGCAGTTTTCGGCGGTACAATGAGCAGTTCTTC.

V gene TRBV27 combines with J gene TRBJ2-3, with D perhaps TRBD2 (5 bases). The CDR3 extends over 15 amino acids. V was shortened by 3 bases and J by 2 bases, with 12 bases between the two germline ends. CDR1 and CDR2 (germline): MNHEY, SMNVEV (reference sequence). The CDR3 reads CASSLGVTFTDTQYF. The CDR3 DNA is TGTGCCAGCAGTTTGGGAGTTACGTTCACAGATACGCAGTATTTT.

The CDR3 coding sequence is TGTGCCAGCAATACAGGGCGCCAATCCTACAATGAGCAGTTCTTC. Its protein is CASNTGRQSYNEQFF. This sequence joins TRBV6-5 and TRBJ2-1; the D gene is possibly TRBD1 (6 bases). Trimming pared 7 bases from V and 1 base from J, leaving 14 bases between. This CDR3 has 15 residues. Germline V CDR1 and CDR2: MNHEY, SVGAGI.

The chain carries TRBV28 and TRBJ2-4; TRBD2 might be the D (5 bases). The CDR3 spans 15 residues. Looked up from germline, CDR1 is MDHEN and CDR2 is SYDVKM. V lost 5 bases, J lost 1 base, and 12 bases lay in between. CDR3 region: CASSRHTGAKNIQYF. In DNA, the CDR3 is TGTGCCAGCAGTCGCCATACGGGGGCCAAAAACATTCAGTACTTC.

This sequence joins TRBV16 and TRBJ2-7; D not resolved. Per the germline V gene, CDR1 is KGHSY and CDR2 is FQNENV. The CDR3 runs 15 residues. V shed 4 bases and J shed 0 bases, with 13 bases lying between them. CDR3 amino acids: CASSLRSISSYEQYF. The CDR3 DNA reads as TGTGCCAGCAGCCTCAGATCCATAAGCTCCTACGAGCAGTACTTC.

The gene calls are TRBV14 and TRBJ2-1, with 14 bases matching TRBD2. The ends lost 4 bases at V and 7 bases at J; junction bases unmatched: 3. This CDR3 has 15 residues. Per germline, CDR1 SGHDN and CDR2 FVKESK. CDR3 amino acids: CASSRGLAGVNEQFF. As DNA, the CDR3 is TGTGCCAGCAGCCGGGGACTAGCGGGAGTGAATGAGCAGTTCTTC.